Sequencing of this TCR beta chain was carried out in a study of T cells in Graves' hyperthyroidism and ophthalmopathy (dated by TCRdb to between 2017 and 2020). For the study in its entirety: Peripheral blood samples were taken at the time of initial diagnosis, prior to any treatment. To identify TCR V-J signatures that set the groups apart, the researchers used a discovery cohort of roughly 100 patients, made up of 40 to 45 with Graves' ophthalmopathy and 57 with stable Graves' hyperthyroidism. Prospective prediction of ophthalmopathy was tested in an independent validation cohort consisting of 18 hyperthyroidism patients and some 16 patients who later progressed to ophthalmopathy. The roughly 94 discovery patients were randomly divided into training and test sets at a 7:3 ratio. Thyroid tissue and blood T-cell repertoires from several Graves' hyperthyroidism patients were also compared in the study. Once sampling was done, hyperthyroidism patients were given methimazole at a starting dose of 30 mg daily, whereas ophthalmopathy patients were given high-dose intravenous methylprednisolone. TCR Vbeta CDR3 sequencing of 130 to 150 peripheral blood samples (more than 40 ophthalmopathy, around 80 hyperthyroidism and some 17 progressor patients) is reported in the paper. On the study overall, not on this receptor specifically: Sample size was not statistically predetermined, and investigators were not blinded to group allocation. Most expanded thyroid clonotypes (frequency above 0.001) were also detected in blood, suggesting blood repertoires may reflect thyroid immune responses. Ophthalmopathy was separated from stable hyperthyroidism by a 13 V-J signature model, with approximately 85% sensitivity and approximately 84% specificity obtained in cross-validation and 80%/75% obtained in testing. In validation, the model predicted progression to ophthalmopathy with approximately 71% sensitivity and around 72% specificity, a median of around six months before onset.

The TCR beta CDR3 regions were amplified from RNA transcripts. For the first round of RT-PCR on the TCR CDR3, the HTBI primer set was used together with the Qiagen OneStep RT-PCR kit. Libraries were constructed in a second round of multiplex PCR, after which size selection and purification were performed. The libraries were sequenced on an Illumina HiSeq2000 using paired-end 100 bp reads. Regarding the original processing steps: SOAPnuke was used to process the raw data, with reads discarded if the reads contained adapters or uncalled bases, had a mean Phred below 15, or lacked an exact constant-primer or identifier match. COPE v1.2.5 was used to merge the high-quality paired reads, and each unique nucleotide sequence was defined as a clonotype. Clonotypes were aligned to IMGT TRBV, TRBD and TRBJ reference segments using MiTCR v1.1. Analysis was restricted to V-J combinations with a frequency above 0.0001, which covered 99.2% of repertoires. A TCS score was defined as the ratio between F50 (clonal expansion) and ExV (chaos), using BLOSUM62-based TCRdist between CDR3 peptides within each V-J. Welch's t-statistics and random forest reduced approximately 520 V-J features to about 12, which were used in a naive Bayes classifier (R e1071). TCRdb passed the public sequencing reads through fastp at Q25 and MiXCR, retaining productive beta sequences. CDR3 protein sequences are deduplicated, and each keeps its most common genes and DNA. The V and J calls come from TCRdb's annotation, not from the publication. Present in this sample are around 500,000 distinct CDR3 sequences, roughly 23% of which were seen just once. Clones ranked in the top ten supply approximately 49% of the sample.

Ophthalmopathy patients had moderately to severely active disease, Clinical Activity Score of at least 3, NOSPECS grade of at least 4, and duration under 3 months. The study excluded patients with uncontrolled infections, other autoimmune diseases, pregnancy or lactation. Clinical symptoms, serum thyroxine and TRAb, thyroid ultrasound, and orbital computed tomography formed the basis for the diagnoses. Ficoll-Paque density gradient centrifugation was used to isolate PBMCs from 10 ml of fresh peripheral blood. Trizol reagent was used to extract total RNA, and RNA quality was then checked on an Agilent 2100 Bioanalyzer. Comments on this clonotype: Its antigen remains undetermined. Base qualities are not recorded, but no much larger clone differs from it by a single base.

Including cysteine and phenylalanine, the CDR3 has 15 amino acids. Left in the record is the CDR3 DNA by itself, 45 bases read in frame from the first base. The junction carries 17 bases between V and J, which are trimmed by 7 bases and 4 bases respectively. The germline V gene sets CDR1 to MDHEN and CDR2 to SYDVKM. Rearrangement joined TRBV28 to TRBJ1-3; the D gene is not confidently resolved. The TCR comes from a woman aged 70-85 years with Graves' ophthalmopathy. The sequenced sample was blood. The sequenced DNA is TGTGCCAGCATCGACCTACGCCGTCCCGGAAACACCATATATTTT. Its protein reads: CASIDLRRPGNTIYF.